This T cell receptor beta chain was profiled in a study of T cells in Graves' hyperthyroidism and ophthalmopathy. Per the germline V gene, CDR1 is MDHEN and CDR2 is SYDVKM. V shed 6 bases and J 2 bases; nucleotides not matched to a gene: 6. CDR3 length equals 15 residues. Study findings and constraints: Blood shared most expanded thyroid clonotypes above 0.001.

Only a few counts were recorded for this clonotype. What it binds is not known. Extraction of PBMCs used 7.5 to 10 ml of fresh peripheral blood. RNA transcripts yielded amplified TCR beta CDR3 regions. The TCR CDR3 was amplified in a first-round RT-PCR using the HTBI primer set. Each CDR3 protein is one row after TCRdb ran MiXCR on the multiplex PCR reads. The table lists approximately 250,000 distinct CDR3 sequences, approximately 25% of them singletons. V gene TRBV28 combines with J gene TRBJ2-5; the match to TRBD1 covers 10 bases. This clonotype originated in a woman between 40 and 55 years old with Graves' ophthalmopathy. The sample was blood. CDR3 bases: TGTGCCAGCAGCCCCGACAGGGGGCGGCAAGAGACCCAGTACTTC. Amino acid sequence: CASSPDRGRQETQYF.